This T cell receptor (beta chain) comes out of a study of blood T cell repertoires in COVID-19. Germline values: CDR1 SGHRS, CDR2 YFSETQ. CDR3 length equals 13 residues. The trim removed 3 bases at V and 4 bases at J, leaving 3 bases unmatched. Sequencing was performed with immunoSEQ multiplex PCR; in TCRdb, only in-frame clones are kept and a portion is missing. This table holds about 61,000 clones, 85% to 90% found once. The TCR was taken from a human donor in a cohort sampled during active COVID-19. What was sequenced was peripheral blood. V usage is TRBV5-1 and J usage is TRBJ1-1; 7 positions match TRBD1. CDR3 DNA: TGCGCCAGCAGCTCAACAGGGGCCACTGAAGCTTTCTTT. This codes for CASSSTGATEAFF.